The 29 T cell receptor beta chains reported below all come from one sample, sequenced in a study of blood T cells in healthy people across ages. With a J-beta primer mix and a sample-barcoded 5' primer, a second PCR ran about 7 to 11 cycles. Using its own MiXCR run on the 5' RACE reads, TCRdb lists one record per CDR3 protein. This table holds 800,000 to 1,300,000 distinct CDR3 sequences, around 27% found once. The sample was also linked to a second study, of T cells of mothers and their children.

Sequencing used blood. These receptors were obtained from a girl aged 2-10 years in good health.

This rearrangement joins TRBV7-2 to TRBJ2-7; a weak D match, TRBD2 (5 bases). Between the trimmed V and J ends, which lost 4 bases and 0 bases, there was a span of 13 bases. CDR1 is SGHTA, CDR2 FQGNSA, per germline. The CDR3 consists of 15 residues. CDR3 coding DNA: TGTGCCAGCAGCTCTGCAGGTGGACTCTCCTACGAGCAGTACTTC. It codes for CASSSAGGLSYEQYF.

This clonotype was picked up a small number of times. The V and J genes are TRBV7-2 and TRBJ2-7, with TRBD2 matching over 10 bases. CDR3 length: 20 residues. V was clipped by 0 bases and J by 2 bases; unmatched bases: 16. Per the germline V gene, CDR1 is SGHTA and CDR2 is FQGNSA. In nucleotides, the CDR3 is TGTGCCAGCAGCTTAGCGAAACGACTAGAAAGCGGGAGGGGAACCTACGAGCAGTACTTC. It codes for CASSLAKRLESGRGTYEQYF.

The CDR3: CASSHPGESGYTF. CDR3 in DNA: TGTGCCAGCAGCCATCCGGGGGAAAGTGGCTACACCTTC. This chain links TRBV7-9 with TRBJ1-2, with D maybe TRBD1 (5 bases). Germline CDR1 SEHNR, CDR2 FQNEAQ (reference sequence). Deletions cut 5 bases from V and 7 bases from J, with 14 bases between. The CDR3 is 13 residues long.

Comment on this clonotype: One end of the junction fails to match germline, which may point to a read error. V usage is TRBV7-2 and J usage is TRBJ2-7; 11 nucleotides line up with TRBD2. Germline assignment: CDR1 SGHTA and CDR2 FQGNSA. The CDR3 loop spans 15 amino acids. The CDR3: CASSPRLAGLSLANF. CDR3 DNA sequence: TGTGCCAGCAGCCCCAGACTAGCGGGGCTTTCGTTGGCGAACTTC. The variable domain in full, completed from reference TRBV7-2 and TRBJ2-7, reads GAGVSQSPSNKVTEKGKDVELRCDPISGHTALYWYRQSLGQGLEFLIYFQGNSAPDKSGLPSDRFSAERTGGSVSTLTIQRTQQEDSAVYLCASSPRLAGLSLANFGPGTRLTVT.

There are a few counts of this clonotype. The chain combines TRBV9 with TRBJ2-1, with D maybe TRBD2 (5 bases). Trimming took off 0 bases at V and 10 bases at J, with 11 bases between the two ends. Germline CDR1 is SGDLS and CDR2 is YYNGEE. The CDR3 sequence is 13 residues long. This chain's CDR3 is CASSVDLATEQFF. CDR3 in DNA: TGTGCCAGCAGCGTAGACTTAGCGACCGAGCAGTTCTTC.

This clonotype was counted a few times. The V and J genes are TRBV12-5 and TRBJ2-7; 7 bases are a match to TRBD1. This CDR3 has 15 residues. Germline values: CDR1 LGHNT, CDR2 FRNRAP. Trimming cost V 2 bases and J 5 bases; bases outside gene matches: 9. The CDR3 sequence: CASGLPGTEDDEQYF. CDR3 coding DNA: TGTGCTAGTGGTTTGCCTGGGACAGAGGATGACGAGCAGTACTTC.

This clonotype was counted only a few times. The rearrangement uses TRBV5-1 and TRBJ2-5, with TRBD2 matching 9 bases. The trim removed 0 bases at V and 4 bases at J, leaving 10 bases unmatched. Germline V gives CDR1 SGHRS, CDR2 YFSETQ. The CDR3 runs to 17 residues. The CDR3 spells CASSLVEGAGGGETQYF. CDR3 DNA sequence: TGCGCCAGCAGCTTGGTCGAGGGCGCGGGAGGGGGAGAGACCCAGTACTTC.

The sample holds many counts of this clonotype. The chain carries TRBV3-1 and TRBJ2-7; D is uncertain. This CDR3 is built from 14 residues. Germline V lookup: CDR1 LGHDT, CDR2 YNNKEL (reference sequence). V was trimmed by 0 bases and J by 2 bases, leaving 8 bases between them. The CDR3, as DNA: TGTGCCAGCAGCCAAGATGGCGGAGCCTACGAGCAGTACTTC. Its translation is CASSQDGGAYEQYF.

This clonotype was counted between two and nine times. The V and J genes are TRBV4-2 and TRBJ1-4; D is unresolved. Trimming removed 0 bases from V and 8 bases from J, with 13 bases in between. Germline V gene data show CDR1 as LGHNA and CDR2 as YNFKEQ. This CDR3 is 15 amino acids long. CDR3 region: CASSQDLHRQEKLFF. CDR3 nucleotides: TGTGCCAGCAGCCAAGATCTCCATCGTCAGGAAAAACTGTTTTTT.

The chain carries TRBV10-3 and TRBJ1-1; 7 nucleotides match TRBD1. This CDR3 comprises 12 residues. Unmatched junction bases numbered 4, after V lost 8 bases and J lost 4 bases. Germline V gives CDR1 ENHRY, CDR2 SYGVKD. CDR3 in amino acids: CAIGSGGTEAFF. As DNA, the CDR3 is TGTGCCATCGGCTCAGGGGGCACTGAAGCTTTCTTT.

This clonotype was recorded once. V usage is TRBV15 and J usage is TRBJ2-5, with D perhaps being TRBD1 or TRBD2 (5 bases each). TRBJ2-7 matches the DNA end more closely, so the J call is doubtful. The length of the CDR3 is 13 residues. Germline V gives CDR1 LNHNV, CDR2 YYDKDF (reference sequence). The CDR3 DNA follows: TGTGCCACCAAATTTAGAGGGGCGGCCGAGCAGTACTTC. Translated, it gives CATKFRGAAEQYF.

This clonotype has only a few counts. A junction boundary mismatches the germline segment, possibly from a read error. CDR3 region: CATSPDSYNDGYTF. The CDR3 nucleotides read TGTGCCACCAGTCCGGATTCCTATAACGATGGCTACACCTTC. This chain links TRBV24-1 with TRBJ1-2; D unclear. The CDR3 covers 14 residues. Germline V lookup: CDR1 KGHDR, CDR2 SFDVKD.

This clonotype was seen many times. J is TRBJ2-5 and V is TRBV20-1, with D unclear. CDR1 DFQATT and CDR2 SNEGSKA come from the germline V gene (reference sequence). The V end lost 5 bases, the J end lost 3 bases, and 7 bases lay between the germline ends. The CDR3 contains 11 residues. The chain's CDR3 is CSASRKETQYF. DNA for the CDR3: TGCAGTGCTTCCCGCAAAGAGACCCAGTACTTC.

This clonotype was found a few times. The chain combines TRBV6-2 or TRBV6-3 with TRBJ2-3; D gene uncertain. The ends were cut back, 4 bases at V and 2 bases at J, with 10 bases in the middle. The germline CDR1 and CDR2 sequences are MNHEY and SVGEGT. The CDR3 totals 14 residues. For the CDR3, the DNA is TGTGCCAGCAGTTGGGCCCTCCTCACAGATACGCAGTATTTT. Encoded protein: CASSWALLTDTQYF.

The chain joins TRBV3-1 to TRBJ2-1, with 11 bases aligning to TRBD2. Germline CDR1 and CDR2: LGHDT and YNNKEL (reference sequence). This CDR3 spans 15 amino acids. The V segment lost 3 bases and the J segment 4 bases; nucleotides outside the gene matches: 2. CDR3 nucleotide sequence: TGTGCCAGCAGCCAGACTAGCGGGGAGTACAATGAGCAGTTCTTC. It specifies CASSQTSGEYNEQFF.

The chain recombines TRBV9 with TRBJ2-3; 7 bases are shared with TRBD1. The germline CDR1 and CDR2 sequences are SGDLS and YYNGEE. V gave up 7 bases and J gave up 0 bases; unmatched junction bases: 11. This CDR3 region has 16 residues. The CDR3, as DNA: TGTGCCAGCGATGAGGGACAGCACTCCAGCACAGATACGCAGTATTTT. Translated, it gives CASDEGQHSSTDTQYF. The complete variable domain, with remaining parts taken from reference TRBV9 and TRBJ2-3, reads DSGVTQTPKHLITATGQRVTLRCSPRSGDLSVYWYQQSLDQGLQFLIQYYNGEERAKGNILERFSAQQFPDLHSELNLSSLELGDSALYFCASDEGQHSSTDTQYFGPGTRLTVL.

This clonotype was seen only a few times. The junction departs from germline at one end; a sequencing error may be responsible. CDR3 loop: CSVAGLSSGNTLYF. The CDR3 DNA is TGCAGCGTTGCTGGGTTAAGCTCTGGAAACACCTTATATTTT. The rearrangement links TRBV29-1 to TRBJ1-3; D is unclear. This CDR3 spans 14 amino acids. Germline V gene lookup returns CDR1 SQVTM and CDR2 ANQGSEA.

This chain connects TRBV28 to TRBJ1-3; D is uncertain. Per germline, CDR1 MDHEN and CDR2 SYDVKM. Trimming stripped 8 bases from V and 4 bases from J, with 21 bases between. This CDR3 has 16 amino acids. Here the CDR3 DNA reads TGTGCCAGCGGCCTTCCCCCGGACCCCTCGGGAAACACCATATATTTT. Translated: CASGLPPDPSGNTIYF.

V and J are TRBV2 and TRBJ2-5, with D perhaps given as TRBD1 or TRBD2 (5 bases each). CDR1 and CDR2 (germline): SNHLY, FYNNEI. V lost 8 bases to trimming and J lost 7 bases, with 14 bases between them. The length of the CDR3 is 12 residues. The CDR3 spells CASDRDEGTQYF. In nucleotides, the CDR3 is TGTGCCAGCGACCGGGACGAAGGGACCCAGTACTTC.

This clonotype has only one observation. The chain has TRBV3-1 and TRBJ1-2; 7 bases line up with TRBD1. The CDR3 covers 13 residues. CDR1 and CDR2 (germline): LGHDT, YNNKEL (reference sequence). Unmatched junction bases numbered 6, after V lost 3 bases and J lost 8 bases. This CDR3 reads CASSQDRRGGYTF. The CDR3 DNA reads TGTGCCAGCAGCCAGGACAGGAGAGGCGGCTACACCTTC.

The rearrangement joins TRBV20-1 to TRBJ2-2, with 7 positions matching TRBD2. The V gene end was trimmed by 6 bases and the J gene end by 4 bases; junction bases not matched to a gene: 8. This CDR3 comprises 14 residues. CDR1 is DFQATT and CDR2 is SNEGSKA in the germline V gene (reference sequence). The CDR3 loop reads CSAGTSDGTGELFF. In DNA form, the CDR3 reads TGCAGTGCGGGTACTAGCGATGGCACCGGGGAGCTGTTTTTT.

The chain uses TRBV9 and TRBJ2-2; TRBD1 matches 11 bases. With 2 bases clipped from V and 4 bases from J, the junction kept 4 bases outside the gene matches. The CDR3 spans 16 residues. Germline CDR1 and CDR2: SGDLS and YYNGEE. The CDR3 sequence: CASSVFGTGGTGELFF. In nucleotides, the CDR3 is TGTGCCAGCAGCGTGTTCGGGACAGGGGGCACCGGGGAGCTGTTTTTT.

This chain links TRBV11-2 with TRBJ1-1; D is unclear. Per the germline V gene, CDR1 is SGHAT and CDR2 is FQNNGV. V was clipped by 7 bases and J by 1 base, with 13 bases between them. This CDR3 spans 14 amino acids. In DNA form, the CDR3 reads TGTGCCAGCAACCCTTCAATCACGAACACTGAAGCTTTCTTT. This sequence encodes CASNPSITNTEAFF.

The rearrangement uses TRBV4-2 and TRBJ2-6; D gene unclear. The CDR3 spans 21 residues. The V and J ends lost 2 bases and 0 bases respectively, with 23 bases between them. The V gene's germline CDR1 is LGHNA and CDR2 YNFKEQ. The CDR3 loop reads CASSQTSTDLGTLSGANVLTF. CDR3 in DNA: TGTGCCAGCAGCCAAACGTCGACTGATTTGGGTACCCTCTCTGGGGCCAACGTCCTGACTTTC.

This clonotype occurred a few times. This chain uses TRBV29-1 with TRBJ1-4; no clear D. Trimming stripped 0 bases from V and 4 bases from J, with 6 bases between. Germline loops: CDR1 SQVTM, CDR2 ANQGSEA. This CDR3 is built from 13 residues. The CDR3 bases are TGCAGCGTTGAAGAGGAGGGTAATGAAAAACTGTTTTTT. Translated: CSVEEEGNEKLFF.

Comment on this clonotype: An end of the junction differs from the germline gene, which may be a read error. This chain connects TRBV12-3 or TRBV12-4 to TRBJ2-2, with 8 nucleotides matching TRBD1. The CDR3 is 16 amino acids. This CDR3 reads CVSSDRTGLNTGELFF. The CDR3 DNA follows: TGTGTCAGCAGTGACCGGACAGGGCTGAACACCGGGGAGCTGTTTTTT.

The chain uses TRBV5-1 and TRBJ2-7; no definite D call. This CDR3 has 15 residues. V lost 4 bases and J lost 7, with 21 bases in between. CDR1 and CDR2 (germline): SGHRS, YFSETQ. The CDR3 is CASSVDGRTSMEQYF. The DNA for the CDR3 is TGCGCCAGCAGCGTAGATGGAAGGACCTCTATGGAGCAGTACTTC. The whole variable domain, remainder taken from reference TRBV5-1 and TRBJ2-7, is KAGVTQTPRYLIKTRGQQVTLSCSPISGHRSVSWYQQTPGQGLQFLFEYFSETQRNKGNFPGRFSGRQFSNSRSEMNVSTLELGDSALYLCASSVDGRTSMEQYFGPGTRLTVT.

The chain recombines TRBV7-8 with TRBJ2-3; 9 bases are a match to TRBD2. V was pared by 2 bases and J by 2 bases, with 5 bases of the junction left unmatched. The CDR3 has 16 amino acids. The germline V gene has CDR1 SGHVS and CDR2 FQNEAQ. The chain's CDR3 is CASSLYRTSDTDTQYF. The DNA of the CDR3 is TGTGCCAGCAGCTTATACCGGACTAGCGACACAGATACGCAGTATTTT.

This clonotype was counted between two and nine times. The genes are TRBV12-3 or TRBV12-4 and TRBJ1-2; a weak D match, TRBD1 (5 bases). Trimming pared 5 bases from V and 7 bases from J, leaving 23 bases between. The CDR3 contains 16 residues. CDR3 nucleotide sequence: TGTGCCAGCAGTGCTCTTGGGGACGGCCGGTTCCGTGGCTACACCTTC. This sequence encodes CASSALGDGRFRGYTF.